This entry lists 14 T cell receptor beta chains sequenced from one sample in a study of blood T cells in healthy people across ages. Combining a sample-barcoded 5' primer with a J-beta primer mix, a second PCR ran for roughly 7 to 12 cycles. TCRdb independently ran MiXCR on the 5' RACE reads; one entry per CDR3 protein. The data contain some 750,000 distinct CDR3 sequences, roughly 20% of them singletons. The source material was blood. These receptor sequences come from a man aged 65-85 years in good health.

The gene calls are TRBV20-1 and TRBJ2-7, with TRBD2 identical over 11 bases. The assigned J gene may be wrong: the sequence end matches TRBJ2-1 better. Germline V gene data show CDR1 as DFQATT and CDR2 as SNEGSKA (reference sequence). This CDR3 spans 15 amino acids. The CDR3 reads CSARRLAGSKIEQFF. The DNA for the CDR3 is TGCAGTGCTAGACGACTAGCGGGAAGTAAGATTGAGCAGTTCTTC.

The J gene is TRBJ1-1, the V gene TRBV7-2; D unclear. This CDR3 contains 14 residues. V lost 3 bases and J 3 bases, leaving 11 bases between the germline ends. Germline CDR1 and CDR2: SGHTA and FQGNSA. CDR3 DNA sequence: TGTGCCAGCAGCTTGTACCCAAAGGACACTGAAGCTTTCTTT. Amino acids: CASSLYPKDTEAFF.

This clonotype showed up just a few times. The rearrangement uses TRBV12-3 or TRBV12-4 and TRBJ1-2, with TRBD1 matching 8 bases. J gave up 4 bases and V 6 bases, and 10 bases lay outside the gene matches. The CDR3 has 15 residues. The CDR3 loop is CASRAQGAQTYGYTF. CDR3 coding DNA: TGTGCCAGCAGGGCGCAGGGGGCGCAGACCTATGGCTACACCTTC.

There are a few counts of this clonotype. The chain couples TRBV18 to TRBJ1-5, with D uncertain. The V gene lost 2 bases and the J gene lost 3 bases, with 5 bases spanning the gap. This CDR3 region has 13 residues. CDR1 is KGHSH, CDR2 LQKENI, per germline. CDR3 region: CASSPAFNQPQHF. CDR3 bases: TGTGCCAGCTCACCAGCGTTCAATCAGCCCCAGCATTTT.

The J gene is TRBJ1-1, the V gene TRBV29-1; 9 bases align to TRBD1. The CDR3 extends over 13 amino acids. The V segment lost 7 bases and the J segment 4 bases; nucleotides outside the gene matches: 7. The germline gives CDR1 SQVTM, CDR2 ANQGSEA. CDR3 region: CSALPGQGTEAFF. The CDR3 DNA reads as TGCAGCGCCCTACCGGGACAGGGCACTGAAGCTTTCTTT. Full variable domain (rest looked up from reference TRBV29-1 and TRBJ1-1): SAVISQKPSRDICQRGTSLTIQCQVDSQVTMMFWYRQQPGQSLTLIATANQGSEATYESGFVIDKFPISRPNLTFSTLTVSNMSPEDSSIYLCSALPGQGTEAFFGQGTRLTVV.

This clonotype was detected only a few times. The rearrangement uses TRBV4-1 and TRBJ2-5; D not resolved. V lost 1 base and J 3 bases, leaving 9 bases between the germline ends. Looked up from germline, CDR1 is MGHRA and CDR2 is YSYEKL. This CDR3 spans 14 amino acids. As DNA, the CDR3 is TGCGCCAGCAGCCAAGTGGGCGTGAAAGAGACCCAGTACTTC. It encodes CASSQVGVKETQYF.

The gene calls are TRBV6-2 or TRBV6-3 and TRBJ2-2, with no clear D. This CDR3 has 14 residues. V gave up 0 bases and J gave up 6 bases, with 8 bases separating them. The V gene's germline CDR1 is MNHEY and CDR2 SVGEGT. The CDR3 region has the DNA TGTGCCAGCAGTTACTCGCAGTTGTCCGGGGAGCTGTTTTTT. Amino acid sequence: CASSYSQLSGELFF.

This clonotype was observed a handful of times. This chain uses TRBV28 with TRBJ1-3, with D possibly being TRBD1 (5 bases). With 8 bases removed from V and 2 bases from J, the gap between germline ends came to 16 bases. Looked up from germline, CDR1 is MDHEN and CDR2 is SYDVKM. This CDR3 comprises 15 residues. The CDR3 is CASRSGGIAGNTIYF. In DNA form, the CDR3 reads TGTGCCAGCCGGTCTGGGGGGATAGCTGGAAACACCATATATTTT.

The genes are TRBV5-4 and TRBJ1-1; 8 bases align to TRBD1. The germline V gene encodes CDR1 SGHNT and CDR2 YYREEE (reference sequence). The CDR3 consists of 16 residues. After removal of 4 bases from V and 0 bases from J, the junction contained 8 bases not matched to a gene. CDR3: CASSPGLQGVNTEAFF. DNA of the CDR3: TGTGCCAGCAGCCCCGGCCTACAGGGGGTGAACACTGAAGCTTTCTTT.

Comments on this clonotype: Germline and junction disagree at one end, which may indicate a read error. The V gene is TRBV7-8, the J gene TRBJ2-3; D tentatively reads TRBD1 or TRBD2 (6 bases each). The CDR3 is made up of 15 amino acids. The germline CDR1 and CDR2 sequences are SGHVS and FQNEAQ. CDR3 in DNA: TGTGCCAGCAGCTCGGCCTCAGGGGAGGTTGAGACCCAGTACTTT. Protein: CASSSASGEVETQYF. The whole variable domain, filled in from reference TRBV7-8 and TRBJ2-3, reads GAGVSQSPRYKVAKRGQDVALRCDPISGHVSLFWYQQALGQGPEFLTYFQNEAQLDKSGLPSDRFFAERPEGSVSTLKIQRTQQEDSAVYLCASSSASGEVETQYFGPGTRLTVL.

This clonotype was seen ten or more times. The chain recombines TRBV9 with TRBJ2-7; D perhaps matches TRBD1 (5 bases). The V end lost 4 bases, the J end lost 0 bases, and 11 bases lay between the germline ends. The CDR3 is made up of 14 amino acids. Germline V gives CDR1 SGDLS, CDR2 YYNGEE. CDR3 nucleotides: TGTGCCAGCAGCCGTAGGCAGGGCTCCTACGAGCAGTACTTC. This codes for CASSRRQGSYEQYF.

J is TRBJ2-3 and V is TRBV4-1, with 12 bases aligning to TRBD2. With V trimmed by 7 bases and J by 4 bases, 6 bases remained unmatched. Germline CDR1 is MGHRA and CDR2 is YSYEKL. The CDR3 totals 15 residues. The DNA of the CDR3 is TGCGCCAGCACCAAGACTAGCGGGGGTTCAGATACGCAGTATTTT. This gives the protein CASTKTSGGSDTQYF.

This clonotype has only a few counts. The chain employs TRBV5-1 and TRBJ2-1; D may be TRBD1 (6 bases). The V and J ends lost 2 bases and 7 bases respectively, with 19 bases between them. The CDR3 spans 16 residues. CDR1 is SGHRS and CDR2 is YFSETQ in the germline V gene. The CDR3 DNA reads TGCGCCAGCAGCTTCCCCGGGACAAAGTCCAGTAATGAGCAGTTCTTC. This encodes CASSFPGTKSSNEQFF.

V gene TRBV20-1 combines with J gene TRBJ2-2; D perhaps matches TRBD2 (5 bases). The CDR3 runs to 16 residues. Per germline, CDR1 DFQATT and CDR2 SNEGSKA (reference sequence). V gave up 5 bases and J gave up 0 bases, with 16 bases separating them. CDR3 amino acids: CSAAPTRVANTGELFF. The CDR3 DNA reads as TGCAGTGCTGCCCCAACTAGGGTCGCGAACACCGGGGAGCTGTTTTTT.